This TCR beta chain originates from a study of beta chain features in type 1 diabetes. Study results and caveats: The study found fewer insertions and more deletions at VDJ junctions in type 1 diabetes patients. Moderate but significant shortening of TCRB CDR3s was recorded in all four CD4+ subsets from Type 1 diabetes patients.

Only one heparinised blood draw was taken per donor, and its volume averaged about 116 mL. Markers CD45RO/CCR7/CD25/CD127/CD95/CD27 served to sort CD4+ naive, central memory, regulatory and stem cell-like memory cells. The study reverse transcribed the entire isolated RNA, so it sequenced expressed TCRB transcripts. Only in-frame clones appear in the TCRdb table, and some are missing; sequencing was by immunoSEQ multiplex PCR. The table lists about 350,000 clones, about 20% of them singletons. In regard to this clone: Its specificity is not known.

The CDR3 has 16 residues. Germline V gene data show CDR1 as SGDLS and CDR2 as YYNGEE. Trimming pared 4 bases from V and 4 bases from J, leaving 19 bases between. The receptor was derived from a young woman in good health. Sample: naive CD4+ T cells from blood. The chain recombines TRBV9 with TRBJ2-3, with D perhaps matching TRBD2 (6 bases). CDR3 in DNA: TGTGCCAGCAGCCCCTCTGGGCTAGCGAGATCAGATACGCAGTATTTT. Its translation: CASSPSGLARSDTQYF.